These T cell receptor beta chains were read from a single sample in a study of blood T cell repertoires in COVID-19. Method: immunoSEQ multiplex PCR; TCRdb's copy keeps in-frame clones and lacks some. The sample has roughly 280,000 clones, around 87% seen once. The sample consisted of peripheral blood. The receptor source for this set is a man aged 18 to 30 with active or convalescent COVID-19. The CDR3 runs from the conserved cysteine through the conserved F or W. Each record gives: J gene, clone size, D gene, V gene, CDR3 DNA, CDR3 protein. The D gene is left open where the match is weak. Not all rows give a size; the values are once, few, many and, for expanded clones, a class.

j_gene: TRBJ1-5
abundance: once
d_gene: TRBD1
v_gene: TRBV3-1/TRBV3-2
CDR3nt: TGTGCCAGCAGCGCAGACAGGGCGGTTCAGCCCCAGCATTTT
CDR3aa: CASSADRAVQPQHF

j_gene: TRBJ2-7
abundance: -
d_gene: TRBD2
v_gene: TRBV27
CDR3nt: TGTGCCAGCAGCCCTAGCGGGAGTTCTTCCTACGAGCAGTACTTC
CDR3aa: CASSPSGSSSYEQYF

j_gene: TRBJ1-5
abundance: once
d_gene: TRBD1
v_gene: TRBV10-2
CDR3nt: TGCGCCAGCCGGGGCAGGGGGAGCAATCAGCCCCAGCATTTT
CDR3aa: CASRGRGSNQPQHF

j_gene: TRBJ2-7
abundance: -
d_gene: -
v_gene: TRBV19
CDR3nt: TGTGCCAGTAGTCCTCGGCAGGTCGGTAGCTCCTACGAGCAGTACTTC
CDR3aa: CASSPRQVGSSYEQYF

j_gene: TRBJ2-5
abundance: -
d_gene: -
v_gene: TRBV14
CDR3nt: TGTGCCAGCAGCCAAGGTTCGTCCCGAGGGGAGACCCAGTACTTC
CDR3aa: CASSQGSSRGETQYF

j_gene: TRBJ1-2
abundance: -
d_gene: TRBD1
v_gene: TRBV29-1
CDR3nt: TGCAGCGTTGAAGATAGGGACAGAAACTATGGCTACACCTTC
CDR3aa: CSVEDRDRNYGYTF

j_gene: TRBJ1-1
abundance: -
d_gene: -
v_gene: TRBV7-2
CDR3nt: TGTGCCAGCAGCTTTACAGGGATGAACACTGAAGCTTTCTTT
CDR3aa: CASSFTGMNTEAFF

j_gene: TRBJ1-1
abundance: -
d_gene: TRBD1
v_gene: TRBV2
CDR3nt: TGTGCCAGCAGTGAGGACAGGGCCACTGAAGCTTTCTTT
CDR3aa: CASSEDRATEAFF

j_gene: TRBJ2-2
abundance: -
d_gene: -
v_gene: TRBV11-1
CDR3nt: TGTGCCAGCGCAAACCCGGGGACCGGGGAGCTGTTTTTT
CDR3aa: CASANPGTGELFF

j_gene: TRBJ1-5
abundance: -
d_gene: -
v_gene: TRBV9
CDR3nt: TGTGCCAGCAGCGTAGACAGCCACCTAAATCAGCCCCAGCATTTT
CDR3aa: CASSVDSHLNQPQHF

j_gene: TRBJ2-2
abundance: -
d_gene: -
v_gene: TRBV9
CDR3nt: TGTGCCAGCAGCGGATACATGGACTACGGGGAGCTGTTTTTT
CDR3aa: CASSGYMDYGELFF

j_gene: TRBJ2-1
abundance: -
d_gene: -
v_gene: TRBV28
CDR3nt: TGTGCCAGCAGTGACACAGGCTATGAGCAGTTCTTC
CDR3aa: CASSDTGYEQFF

j_gene: TRBJ2-1
abundance: -
d_gene: TRBD2
v_gene: TRBV5-1
CDR3nt: TGCGCCAGCAGCTTATTCGAGACTAGCGGAGATTACAATGAGCAGTTCTTC
CDR3aa: CASSLFETSGDYNEQFF

j_gene: TRBJ2-1
abundance: -
d_gene: TRBD2
v_gene: TRBV7-2
CDR3nt: TGTGCCAGCAGCTTAGGCGGACTAGCGGGAGGTACTGAGCAGTTCTTC
CDR3aa: CASSLGGLAGGTEQFF

j_gene: TRBJ1-2
abundance: -
d_gene: -
v_gene: TRBV27
CDR3nt: TGTGCCAGCAGTTTATCGCCGGGGGGCCATGGCTACACCTTC
CDR3aa: CASSLSPGGHGYTF

j_gene: TRBJ2-3
abundance: many
d_gene: -
v_gene: TRBV5-6
CDR3nt: TGTGCCAGCCCGGAGGCGAGCGAGGATACGCAGTATTTT
CDR3aa: CASPEASEDTQYF

j_gene: TRBJ2-5
abundance: -
d_gene: TRBD2
v_gene: TRBV11-2
CDR3nt: TGTGCCAGCAGCCCCCAAGCGGGGGGCCCTCAAGAGACCCAGTACTTC
CDR3aa: CASSPQAGGPQETQYF

j_gene: TRBJ1-1
abundance: -
d_gene: -
v_gene: TRBV29-1
CDR3nt: TGCAGCGTTGTGGGAGGGGACCCGACACTAGAAGCTTTCTTT
CDR3aa: CSVVGGDPTLEAFF

j_gene: TRBJ2-7
abundance: -
d_gene: -
v_gene: TRBV3-1/TRBV3-2
CDR3nt: TGTGCCAGCAGCCTCGCCGGGACTCAGGCCTACGAGCAGTACTTC
CDR3aa: CASSLAGTQAYEQYF

j_gene: TRBJ2-7
abundance: -
d_gene: -
v_gene: TRBV27
CDR3nt: TGTGCCAGCAGTCGGACTTCCTCCTACGAGCAGTACTTC
CDR3aa: CASSRTSSYEQYF

j_gene: TRBJ2-6
abundance: -
d_gene: -
v_gene: TRBV5-6
CDR3nt: TGTGCCAGCAGCGGGCAGGCTTCTGGGGCCAACGTCCTGACTTTC
CDR3aa: CASSGQASGANVLTF

j_gene: TRBJ2-7
abundance: once
d_gene: TRBD2
v_gene: TRBV30
CDR3nt: TGTGCCTGGACTAGCGGGAGGGCCAACGAGCAGTACTTC
CDR3aa: CAWTSGRANEQYF

j_gene: TRBJ1-5
abundance: -
d_gene: TRBD1
v_gene: TRBV3-1/TRBV3-2
CDR3nt: TGTGCCAGCAGTGGGACAGGGGGTGTTCAGCCCCAGCATTTT
CDR3aa: CASSGTGGVQPQHF

j_gene: TRBJ2-7
abundance: -
d_gene: -
v_gene: TRBV15
CDR3nt: TGTGCCACCAGCAGAGGTTCGGGACATCTTAACCTACGAGGGCAGTACTTC
CDR3aa: CATSRGSGHLNLRGQYF

j_gene: TRBJ1-1
abundance: -
d_gene: -
v_gene: TRBV5-3
CDR3nt: TGTGCCAGAAGCTATTTGGCCCCTCGGGGAGCTTTCTTT
CDR3aa: CARSYLAPRGAFF

j_gene: TRBJ2-2
abundance: -
d_gene: -
v_gene: TRBV12-3/TRBV12-4
CDR3nt: TGTGCCAGCAGTTTTAGGGGCGGCGGGGAGCTGTTTTTT
CDR3aa: CASSFRGGGELFF

j_gene: TRBJ1-5
abundance: -
d_gene: -
v_gene: TRBV6-1
CDR3nt: TGTGCCAGCAGTGATTTACAGGGTAGTGGCAATCAGCCCCAGCATTTT
CDR3aa: CASSDLQGSGNQPQHF

j_gene: TRBJ2-7
abundance: -
d_gene: -
v_gene: TRBV4-1
CDR3nt: TGCGCCAGCAGCCAAGTCGCAGTAAATCCCTACGAGCAGTACTTC
CDR3aa: CASSQVAVNPYEQYF

j_gene: TRBJ1-5
abundance: -
d_gene: -
v_gene: TRBV27
CDR3nt: TGTGCCAGCACCGCTCGGGGTGGGATGGGCAATCAGCCCCAGCATTTT
CDR3aa: CASTARGGMGNQPQHF

j_gene: TRBJ2-1
abundance: -
d_gene: -
v_gene: TRBV4-1
CDR3nt: TGCGCCAGCAGCTCACGGGATCACAATGAGCAGTTCTTC
CDR3aa: CASSSRDHNEQFF

j_gene: TRBJ2-3
abundance: -
d_gene: -
v_gene: TRBV6-5
CDR3nt: TGTGCCAGCAGTTACTCGATTGAGGATACGCAGTATTTT
CDR3aa: CASSYSIEDTQYF

j_gene: TRBJ1-4
abundance: few
d_gene: TRBD1
v_gene: TRBV2
CDR3nt: TGTGCCAGCAGCTTCCCGGGACAGGGAAATGAAAAACTGTTTTTT
CDR3aa: CASSFPGQGNEKLFF

j_gene: TRBJ1-1
abundance: -
d_gene: -
v_gene: TRBV5-4
CDR3nt: TGTGCCAGCAGCTTGCCCGGGATCTGGGGAACCGAAGCTTTCTTT
CDR3aa: CASSLPGIWGTEAFF

j_gene: TRBJ2-5
abundance: -
d_gene: TRBD1
v_gene: TRBV7-2
CDR3nt: TGTGCCAGCAGACCCGGGACAGGGCAAGAGACCCAGTACTTC
CDR3aa: CASRPGTGQETQYF

j_gene: TRBJ1-2
abundance: once
d_gene: -
v_gene: TRBV27
CDR3nt: TGTGCCAGCAGTTTATTGGTGGGGGGGGCTGGTGGCTACACCTTC
CDR3aa: CASSLLVGGAGGYTF

j_gene: TRBJ2-2
abundance: -
d_gene: -
v_gene: TRBV6-1
CDR3nt: TGTGCCAGCAGGGAATGGACAGTTGCTTCGAACACCGGGGAGCTGTTTTTT
CDR3aa: CASREWTVASNTGELFF

j_gene: TRBJ2-3
abundance: -
d_gene: -
v_gene: TRBV5-1
CDR3nt: TGCGCCAGCTTTTTGGGCCGAACGACCGTGGCAGATACGCAGTATTTT
CDR3aa: CASFLGRTTVADTQYF

j_gene: TRBJ2-7
abundance: -
d_gene: TRBD1
v_gene: TRBV5-5
CDR3nt: TGTGCCAGCAGCTGGGACAGAATTGTCTACGAGCAGTACTTC
CDR3aa: CASSWDRIVYEQYF